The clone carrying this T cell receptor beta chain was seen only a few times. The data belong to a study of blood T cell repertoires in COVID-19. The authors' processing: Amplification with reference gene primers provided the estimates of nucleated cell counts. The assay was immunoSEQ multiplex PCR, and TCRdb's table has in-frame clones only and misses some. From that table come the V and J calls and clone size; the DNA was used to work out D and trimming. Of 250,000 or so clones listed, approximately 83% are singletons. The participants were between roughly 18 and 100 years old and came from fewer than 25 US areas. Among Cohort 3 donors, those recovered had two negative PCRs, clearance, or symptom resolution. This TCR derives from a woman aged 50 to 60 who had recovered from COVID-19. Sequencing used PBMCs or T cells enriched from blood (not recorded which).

The CDR3 DNA reads TGTGCCAGCAGCTCGTTGATGGGAGCCACATACGAGCAGTACTTC. Translating gives CASSSLMGATYEQYF. The rearrangement uses TRBV5-4 and TRBJ2-7, with D possibly being TRBD2 (5 bases). This CDR3 is built from 15 residues. V gave up 3 bases and J gave up 4 bases, with 17 bases separating them. Germline CDR1 is SGHNT and CDR2 is YYREEE (reference sequence).